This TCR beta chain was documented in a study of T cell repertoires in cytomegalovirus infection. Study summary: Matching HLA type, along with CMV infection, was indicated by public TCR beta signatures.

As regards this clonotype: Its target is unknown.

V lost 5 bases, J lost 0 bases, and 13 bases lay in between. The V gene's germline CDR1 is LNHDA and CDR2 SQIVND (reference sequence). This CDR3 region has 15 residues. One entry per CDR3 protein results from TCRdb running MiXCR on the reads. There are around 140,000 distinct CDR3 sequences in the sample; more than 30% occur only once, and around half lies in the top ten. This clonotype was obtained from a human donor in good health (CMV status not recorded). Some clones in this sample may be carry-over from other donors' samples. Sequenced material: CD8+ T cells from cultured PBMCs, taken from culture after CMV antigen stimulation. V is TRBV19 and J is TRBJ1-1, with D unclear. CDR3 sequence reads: CASSLSTLVNTEAFF. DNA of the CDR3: TGTGCCAGTAGTCTCTCGACACTAGTGAACACTGAAGCTTTCTTT.